The sample holds one count of the clone carrying this T cell receptor beta chain. These data originate in a study of blood T cell repertoires in COVID-19. Whole-study context: Sample material is recorded as cDNA or gDNA derived from T cells, B-cell-depleted T cells, or PBMCs.

Authors' analysis steps: Reference gene primer amplification gave estimated nucleated cell counts. Clones were sequenced by immunoSEQ multiplex PCR, and TCRdb holds only the in-frame ones, with some missing. Clonal size and the V and J genes are those of that table, whereas D and trimming came from the DNA. Of more than 80,000 clones in the sample, approximately 70% were seen once. V dropped 9 bases and J dropped 8; count of bases not matched to a gene: 10. The germline CDR1 and CDR2 sequences are MNHEY and SVGAGI. The CDR3 length is 13 residues. The clonotype comes from a woman in her sixties or seventies in a cohort sampled during active or convalescent COVID-19. Material for sequencing was peripheral blood. The rearrangement joins TRBV6-5 to TRBJ1-2, with TRBD1 matching over 9 bases. The CDR3 DNA reads as TGTGCCAGTATCCTGACAGGGGGTGACGGCTACACCTTC. Translated, it gives CASILTGGDGYTF.